These T cell receptor beta chains were read from a single sample in a study of shared clonotypes between healthy human individuals. Data came from immunoSEQ multiplex PCR; TCRdb stores just in-frame clones and leaves some out. The sample comprises over a million clones, around 78% of which are singletons, and 0.61% rests with the top ten. The sequencing input was memory CD4+ T cells from PBMCs. These receptors were taken from a man in his late teens or twenties in good health. Some clones in this sample may be carry-over from other donors' samples. The CDR3 runs from the conserved cysteine through the conserved F or W. Fields, in order: D gene, J gene, V gene, clone size, CDR3 protein, CDR3 DNA. D genes are given only for firm matches. Clone size, where shown, is once, few, many, or a class for clones that have expanded.

D: .; J: TRBJ2-1; V: TRBV28; size: .; CDR3: CASSLAPSSYNEQFF; DNA: TGTGCCAGCAGTTTGGCGCCTAGCTCCTACAATGAGCAGTTCTTC
D: .; J: TRBJ2-7; V: TRBV2; size: .; CDR3: CASPPSRSSYEQYF; DNA: TGTGCCAGCCCCCCCTCAAGGAGCTCCTACGAGCAGTACTTC
D: .; J: TRBJ2-1; V: TRBV19; size: .; CDR3: CASSITLGGRTNYNEQFF; DNA: TGTGCCAGTAGTATCACCCTGGGGGGCAGGACCAACTACAATGAGCAGTTCTTC
D: TRBD2; J: TRBJ2-2; V: TRBV9; size: .; CDR3: CASSPMSGRAAAGELFF; DNA: TGTGCCAGCAGCCCCATGAGCGGGAGGGCTGCGGCCGGGGAGCTGTTTTTT
D: .; J: TRBJ2-7; V: TRBV28; size: .; CDR3: CASMKGGLYEQYF; DNA: TGTGCCAGCATGAAAGGGGGTCTATACGAGCAGTACTTC
D: TRBD2; J: TRBJ2-3; V: TRBV29-1; size: few; CDR3: CSVASGRDTQYF; DNA: TGCAGCGTTGCTAGCGGGAGAGATACGCAGTATTTT
D: .; J: TRBJ1-2; V: TRBV28; size: .; CDR3: CASSLWDSNYGYTF; DNA: TGTGCCAGCAGTTTATGGGACAGTAACTATGGCTACACCTTC
D: .; J: TRBJ1-1; V: TRBV30; size: .; CDR3: CAWRVRTEAFF; DNA: TGTGCCTGGAGGGTCAGAACTGAAGCTTTCTTT
D: TRBD1; J: TRBJ1-1; V: TRBV10-1; size: few; CDR3: CASSASLDRGGTEAFF; DNA: TGCGCCAGCAGTGCAAGCTTGGACAGGGGTGGGACTGAAGCTTTCTTT
D: .; J: TRBJ1-2; V: TRBV2; size: many; CDR3: CASTAGGFYGYTF; DNA: TGTGCCAGCACGGCCGGCGGTTTCTATGGCTACACCTTC
D: TRBD2; J: TRBJ2-5; V: TRBV29-1; size: few; CDR3: CSVQTSGEETQYF; DNA: TGCAGCGTGCAAACTAGCGGGGAGGAGACCCAGTACTTC
D: TRBD2; J: TRBJ2-7; V: TRBV29-1; size: .; CDR3: CSVVTSGSYEQYF; DNA: TGCAGCGTAGTTACTAGCGGGAGTTACGAGCAGTACTTC
D: .; J: TRBJ1-5; V: TRBV28; size: .; CDR3: CASSVIAQPQHF; DNA: TGTGCCAGCAGTGTCATAGCCCAGCCCCAGCATTTT
D: .; J: TRBJ1-5; V: TRBV6-1; size: .; CDR3: CASSEVGKIPHF; DNA: TGTGCCAGCAGTGAAGTGGGTAAAATTCCGCATTTT
D: .; J: TRBJ1-5; V: TRBV27; size: .; CDR3: CASSSQGRGPQHF; DNA: TGTGCCAGCAGTTCCCAGGGAAGGGGTCCCCAGCATTTT
D: .; J: TRBJ1-2; V: TRBV7-9; size: .; CDR3: CASSLRTDYGYTF; DNA: TGTGCCAGCAGCTTAAGGACAGACTATGGCTACACCTTC
D: TRBD1; J: TRBJ2-1; V: TRBV29-1; size: .; CDR3: CSTDRVGDNEQFF; DNA: TGCAGCACCGACAGGGTAGGGGACAATGAGCAGTTCTTC
D: TRBD1; J: TRBJ2-1; V: TRBV7-3; size: .; CDR3: CASSRSGTGSNEQFF; DNA: TGTGCCAGCAGCAGGTCGGGGACAGGGAGCAATGAGCAGTTCTTC
D: .; J: TRBJ2-7; V: TRBV10-3; size: .; CDR3: CAISDTASSYEQYF; DNA: TGTGCCATCAGTGACACAGCTAGCTCCTACGAGCAGTACTTC
D: .; J: TRBJ2-3; V: TRBV5-4; size: few; CDR3: CASSTPQGTDTQYF; DNA: TGTGCCAGCAGCACCCCCCAGGGAACAGATACGCAGTATTTT
D: TRBD2; J: TRBJ2-1; V: TRBV7-2; size: .; CDR3: CASSPAGGINEQFF; DNA: TGTGCCAGCAGCCCCGCGGGAGGAATTAATGAGCAGTTCTTC
D: .; J: TRBJ1-1; V: TRBV14; size: .; CDR3: CASSRGVDTEAFF; DNA: TGTGCCAGCAGCCGAGGGGTCGACACTGAAGCTTTCTTT
D: .; J: TRBJ2-1; V: TRBV9; size: many; CDR3: CASSVRAPSGNEQFF; DNA: TGTGCCAGCAGCGTGAGGGCACCGTCGGGCAATGAGCAGTTCTTC
D: .; J: TRBJ2-5; V: TRBV7-2; size: .; CDR3: CASSLWVGPETQYF; DNA: TGTGCCAGCAGCTTATGGGTAGGGCCAGAGACCCAGTACTTC
D: .; J: TRBJ1-1; V: TRBV5-1; size: .; CDR3: CASSIQGQMTEAFF; DNA: TGCGCCAGCAGCATACAGGGTCAGATGACTGAAGCTTTCTTT
D: .; J: TRBJ2-5; V: TRBV28; size: .; CDR3: CASSLGSGVRGSETQYF; DNA: TGTGCCAGCAGTTTAGGTTCTGGGGTTCGGGGCTCGGAGACCCAGTACTTC
D: .; J: TRBJ2-3; V: TRBV7-3; size: .; CDR3: CASSRTRTESTDTQYF; DNA: TGTGCCAGCAGCCGAACCAGGACAGAGAGCACAGATACGCAGTATTTT
D: .; J: TRBJ2-5; V: TRBV2; size: .; CDR3: CASSELFGVGETQYF; DNA: TGTGCCAGCAGTGAACTATTTGGGGTAGGGGAGACCCAGTACTTC
D: TRBD1; J: TRBJ2-2; V: TRBV11-2; size: .; CDR3: CASSSDRPNTGELFF; DNA: TGTGCCAGCAGCTCGGACAGGCCGAACACCGGGGAGCTGTTTTTT
D: .; J: TRBJ2-3; V: TRBV5-6; size: .; CDR3: CASSLIQNTDTQYF; DNA: TGTGCCAGCAGCTTGATTCAGAATACAGATACGCAGTATTTT
D: .; J: TRBJ2-3; V: TRBV6-1; size: .; CDR3: CASSEPRGTDTQYF; DNA: TGTGCCAGCAGTGAACCCAGGGGCACAGATACGCAGTATTTT
D: .; J: TRBJ1-1; V: TRBV5-1; size: .; CDR3: CASSLADSDTEAFF; DNA: TGCGCCAGCAGCTTAGCGGACTCGGACACTGAAGCTTTCTTT
D: .; J: TRBJ1-3; V: TRBV5-6; size: .; CDR3: CASSLGVSGNTIYF; DNA: TGTGCCAGCAGCTTGGGGGTATCTGGAAACACCATATATTTT
D: .; J: TRBJ1-3; V: TRBV16; size: .; CDR3: CASSQGLSGLLPSGNTIYF; DNA: TGTGCCAGCAGCCAAGGTCTTAGTGGACTGCTTCCCTCTGGAAACACCATATATTTT
D: TRBD1; J: TRBJ1-1; V: TRBV5-4; size: .; CDR3: CASRPDRVNTEAFF; DNA: TGTGCCAGCAGACCTGACAGGGTGAACACTGAAGCTTTCTTT
D: TRBD2; J: TRBJ2-7; V: TRBV11-2; size: .; CDR3: CASSPGSSSGTYEQYF; DNA: TGTGCCAGCAGCCCGGGCAGCTCTAGCGGGACCTACGAGCAGTACTTC
D: .; J: TRBJ2-7; V: TRBV5-8; size: .; CDR3: CASSLSRTGIREQYF; DNA: TGTGCCAGCAGCTTGTCTAGGACGGGGATACGGGAGCAGTACTTC
D: .; J: TRBJ1-1; V: TRBV6-1; size: .; CDR3: CASSEALGEAFF; DNA: TGTGCCAGCAGTGAAGCGCTGGGTGAAGCTTTCTTT
D: TRBD1; J: TRBJ1-4; V: TRBV2; size: .; CDR3: CASSVGGTAEKLFF; DNA: TGTGCCAGCAGTGTAGGTGGGACAGCCGAAAAACTGTTTTTT
D: .; J: TRBJ2-2; V: TRBV11-2; size: .; CDR3: CASSLRGANTGELFF; DNA: TGTGCCAGCAGCTTACGCGGGGCGAACACCGGGGAGCTGTTTTTT
D: TRBD1; J: TRBJ1-2; V: TRBV28; size: .; CDR3: CASSTGGVYDGYTF; DNA: TGTGCCAGCAGTACAGGGGGTGTTTATGATGGCTACACCTTC